Below, one T cell receptor (beta chain) is given with its context. Its antigen is not identified. A junction end diverges from the germline sequence, so it may reflect a read error. The sample comes from a study of T cells in Graves' hyperthyroidism and ophthalmopathy. Findings of the study overall: In blood, most of the thyroid clonotypes expanded above 0.001 were also present.

The germline V gene has CDR1 DFQATT and CDR2 SNEGSKA (reference sequence). The CDR3 is 13 amino acids. It was RNA transcripts that yielded the amplified TCR beta CDR3 regions. The HTBI primer set drove a first-round RT-PCR of the TCR CDR3. TCRdb reprocessed the multiplex PCR reads via MiXCR and lists one record per CDR3 protein. The sample records roughly 500,000 distinct CDR3 sequences, around 13% being singletons. Diagnosis of hyperthyroidism was new in patients aged 18 to 65, and its duration was under 2 months. The chain has TRBV20-1 and TRBJ1-1, with a tentative D call TRBD1 (5 bases). This sequence was found in a woman aged 25 to 39 with Graves' hyperthyroidism that later progressed to Graves' ophthalmopathy. The source material was blood. CDR3 nucleotides: TGTAGTGCTGGGAACAGGAAGAACACTGAAGCTTTCTTT. Its translation is CSAGNRKNTEAFF.